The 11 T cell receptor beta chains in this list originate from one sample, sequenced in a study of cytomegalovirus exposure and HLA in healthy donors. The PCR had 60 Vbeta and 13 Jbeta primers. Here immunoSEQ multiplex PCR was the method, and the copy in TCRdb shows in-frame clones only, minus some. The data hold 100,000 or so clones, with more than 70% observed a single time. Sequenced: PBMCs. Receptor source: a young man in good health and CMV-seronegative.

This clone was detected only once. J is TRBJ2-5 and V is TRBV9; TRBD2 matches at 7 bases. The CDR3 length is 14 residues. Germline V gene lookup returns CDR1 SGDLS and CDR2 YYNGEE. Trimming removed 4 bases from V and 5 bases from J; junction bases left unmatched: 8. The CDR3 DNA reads TGTGCCAGCAGCCCACACCCCGGGGGGGAGACCCAGTACTTC. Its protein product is CASSPHPGGETQYF.

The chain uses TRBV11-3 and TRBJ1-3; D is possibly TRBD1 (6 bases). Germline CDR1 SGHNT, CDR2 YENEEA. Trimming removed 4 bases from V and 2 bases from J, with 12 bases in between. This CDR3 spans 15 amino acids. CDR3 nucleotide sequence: TGTGCCAGCAGCTCCGAGGGGGACCCTGGAAACACCATATATTTT. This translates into CASSSEGDPGNTIYF.

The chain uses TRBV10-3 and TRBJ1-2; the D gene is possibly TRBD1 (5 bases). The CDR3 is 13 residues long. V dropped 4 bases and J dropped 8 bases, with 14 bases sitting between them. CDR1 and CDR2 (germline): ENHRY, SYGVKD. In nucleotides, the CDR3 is TGTGCCATCAGTGTGTCCAGGGAAGGCGGCTACACCTTC. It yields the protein CAISVSREGGYTF.

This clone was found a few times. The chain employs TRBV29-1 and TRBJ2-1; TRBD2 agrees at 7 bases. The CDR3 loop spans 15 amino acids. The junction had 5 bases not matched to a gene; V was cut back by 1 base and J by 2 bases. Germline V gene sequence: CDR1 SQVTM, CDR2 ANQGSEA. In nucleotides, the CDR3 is TGCAGCGTTGAAGTCCCGGGGACTACCTACAATGAGCAGTTCTTC. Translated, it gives CSVEVPGTTYNEQFF.

CDR3 amino acids: CASSLTGTSGGPIAKNIQYF. In nucleotides, the CDR3 is TGCGCCAGCAGCTTGACCGGGACTAGCGGGGGCCCCATAGCCAAAAACATTCAGTACTTC. This chain connects TRBV5-1 to TRBJ2-4, with TRBD2 identical over 14 bases. This CDR3 comprises 20 residues. Germline V lookup: CDR1 SGHRS, CDR2 YFSETQ. V trimming: 1 base; J trimming: 0 bases; junction bases outside the gene matches: 9.

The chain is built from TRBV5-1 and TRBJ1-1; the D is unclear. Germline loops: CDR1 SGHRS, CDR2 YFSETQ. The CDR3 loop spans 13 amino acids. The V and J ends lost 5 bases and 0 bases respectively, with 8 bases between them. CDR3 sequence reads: CASRGGLNTEAFF. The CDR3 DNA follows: TGCGCCAGCAGAGGAGGGCTGAACACTGAAGCTTTCTTT.

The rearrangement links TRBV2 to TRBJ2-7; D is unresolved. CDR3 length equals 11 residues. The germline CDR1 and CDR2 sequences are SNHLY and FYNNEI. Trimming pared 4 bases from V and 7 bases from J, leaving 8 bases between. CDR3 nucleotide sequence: TGTGCCAGCAGTGGGAACGGGGAGCAGTACTTC. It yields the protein CASSGNGEQYF. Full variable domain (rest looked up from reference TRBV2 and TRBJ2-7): EPEVTQTPSHQVTQMGQEVILRCVPISNHLYFYWYRQILGQKVEFLVSFYNNEISEKSEIFDDQFSVERPDGSNFTLKIRSTKLEDSAMYFCASSGNGEQYFGPGTRLTVT.

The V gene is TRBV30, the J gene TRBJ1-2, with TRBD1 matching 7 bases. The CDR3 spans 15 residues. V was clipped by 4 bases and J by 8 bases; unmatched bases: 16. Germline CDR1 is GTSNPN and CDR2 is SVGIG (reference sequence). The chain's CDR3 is CAWTLKGAGGGGYTF. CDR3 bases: TGTGCCTGGACATTAAAGGGGGCGGGCGGAGGCGGCTACACCTTC. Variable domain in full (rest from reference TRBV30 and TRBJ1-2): SQTIHQWPATLVQPVGSPLSLECTVEGTSNPNLYWYRQAAGRGLQLLFYSVGIGQISSEVPQNLSASRPQDRQFILSSKKLLLSDSGFYLCAWTLKGAGGGGYTFGSGTRLTVV.

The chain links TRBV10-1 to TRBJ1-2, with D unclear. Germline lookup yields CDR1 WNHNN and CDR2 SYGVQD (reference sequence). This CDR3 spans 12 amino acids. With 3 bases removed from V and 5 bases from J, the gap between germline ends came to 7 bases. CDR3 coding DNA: TGCGCCAGCAGTGACTCGGGGTATGGCTACACCTTC. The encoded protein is CASSDSGYGYTF.

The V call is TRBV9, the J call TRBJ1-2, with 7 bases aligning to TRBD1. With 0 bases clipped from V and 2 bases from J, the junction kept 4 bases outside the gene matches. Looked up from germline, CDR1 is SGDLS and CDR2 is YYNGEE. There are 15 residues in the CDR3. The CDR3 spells CASSVEQGTNYGYTF. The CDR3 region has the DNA TGTGCCAGCAGCGTAGAACAGGGGACAAACTATGGCTACACCTTC.

The CDR3 DNA is TGTGCCGCCCGACTGAACACCGGGGAGCTGTTTTTT. Translated, it gives CAARLNTGELFF. V and J are TRBV2 and TRBJ2-2, with no clear D. V was pared by 11 bases and J by 1 base, with 8 bases between. CDR1 is SNHLY and CDR2 is FYNNEI in the germline V gene. The CDR3 is 12 residues long.